This T cell receptor (beta chain) was sequenced in a study of blood T cell repertoires in COVID-19. Background on the study: Both acute and convalescent COVID-19 samples were obtained from the United States, Italy and Spain. Nucleic acid was either cDNA or gDNA, and it came from T cells, B-cell-depleted T cells, or PBMCs.

In the study's own analysis: Quantification of nucleated cells was approximated via reference gene primer amplification. Assay: immunoSEQ multiplex PCR; the TCRdb copy retains only in-frame clones and omits some. The DNA was the basis for D and trimming; V, J and clone size are from that table. Among 70,000 to 85,000 clones listed, roughly 84% were seen once. The germline CDR1 and CDR2 sequences are KGHDR and SFDVKD. V lost 1 base to trimming and J lost 3 bases, with 6 bases between them. The CDR3 contains 14 residues. This clonotype originated in an elderly woman in a cohort sampled during active or convalescent COVID-19. Sequencing input: peripheral blood. The gene calls are TRBV24-1 and TRBJ2-1; D unresolved. CDR3 sequence (DNA): TGTGCCACCAGTGATTTCAGACTCTACAATGAGCAGTTCTTC. It is translated as CATSDFRLYNEQFF.